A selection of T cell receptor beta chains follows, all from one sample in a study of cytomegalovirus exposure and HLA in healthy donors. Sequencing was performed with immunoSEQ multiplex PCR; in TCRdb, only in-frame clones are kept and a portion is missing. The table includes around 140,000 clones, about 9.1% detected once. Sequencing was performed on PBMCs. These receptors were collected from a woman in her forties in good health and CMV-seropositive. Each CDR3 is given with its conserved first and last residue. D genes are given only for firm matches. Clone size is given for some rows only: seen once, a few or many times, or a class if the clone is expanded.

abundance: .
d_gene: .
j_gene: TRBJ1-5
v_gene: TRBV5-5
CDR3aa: CASSSDVGDGNQPQHF
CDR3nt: TGTGCCAGCAGCTCGGACGTGGGAGACGGCAATCAGCCCCAGCATTTT

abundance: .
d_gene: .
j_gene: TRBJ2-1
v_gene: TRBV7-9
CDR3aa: CARSTTTGYTNEQFF
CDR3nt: TGTGCCCGCAGTACCACAACAGGTTACACGAATGAGCAGTTCTTC

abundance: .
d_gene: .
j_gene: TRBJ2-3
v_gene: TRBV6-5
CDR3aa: CASTHPGGDTQYF
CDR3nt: TGTGCCAGCACTCACCCCGGGGGAGATACGCAGTATTTT

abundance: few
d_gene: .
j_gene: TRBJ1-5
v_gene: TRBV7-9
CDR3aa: CASSPAGLNQPQHF
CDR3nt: TGTGCCAGCAGCCCTGCGGGGCTCAATCAGCCCCAGCATTTT

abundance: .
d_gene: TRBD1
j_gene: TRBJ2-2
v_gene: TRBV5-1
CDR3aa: CASSLRTGRNTGELFF
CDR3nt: TGCGCCAGCAGCTTAAGGACAGGGCGGAACACCGGGGAGCTGTTTTTT

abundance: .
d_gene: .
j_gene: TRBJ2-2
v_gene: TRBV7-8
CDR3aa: CASSLDHGELFF
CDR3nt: TGTGCCAGCAGCTTAGATCACGGGGAGCTGTTTTTT

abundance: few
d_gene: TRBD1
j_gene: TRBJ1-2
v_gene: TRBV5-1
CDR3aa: CASSVGQGYGYTF
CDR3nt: TGCGCCAGCAGCGTGGGACAGGGGTATGGCTACACCTTC

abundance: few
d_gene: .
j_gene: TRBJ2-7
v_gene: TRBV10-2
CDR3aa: CASSLTGYEQYF
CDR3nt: TGCGCCAGCAGTTTGACAGGCTACGAGCAGTACTTC

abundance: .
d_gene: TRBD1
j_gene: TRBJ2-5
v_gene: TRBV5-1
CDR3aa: CASSLGQGAGETQYF
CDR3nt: TGCGCCAGCAGCTTGGGGCAGGGGGCGGGCGAGACCCAGTACTTC

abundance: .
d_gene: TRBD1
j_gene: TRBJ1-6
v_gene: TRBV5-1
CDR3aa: CASSLGQGESPLHF
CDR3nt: TGCGCCAGCAGCTTGGGGCAGGGGGAATCACCCCTCCACTTT

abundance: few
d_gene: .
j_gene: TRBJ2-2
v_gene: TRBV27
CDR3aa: CASSFMGLNTGELFF
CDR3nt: TGTGCCAGCAGTTTCATGGGACTTAACACCGGGGAGCTGTTTTTT

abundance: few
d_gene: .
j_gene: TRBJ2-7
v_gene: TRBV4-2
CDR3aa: CASSQGQRSYEQYF
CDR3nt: TGTGCCAGCAGCCAAGGACAGCGTAGCTACGAGCAGTACTTC

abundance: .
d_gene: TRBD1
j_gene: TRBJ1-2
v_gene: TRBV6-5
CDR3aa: CASSYGTEGLDGYTF
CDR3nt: TGTGCCAGCAGTTACGGGACAGAGGGTTTGGATGGCTACACCTTC

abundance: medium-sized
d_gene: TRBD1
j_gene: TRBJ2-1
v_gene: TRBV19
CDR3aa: CASSIDDRGYNEQFF
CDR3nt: TGTGCCAGTAGTATAGATGACAGGGGCTACAATGAGCAGTTCTTC

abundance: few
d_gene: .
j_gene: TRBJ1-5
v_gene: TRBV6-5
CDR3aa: CASSRRWSDQPQHF
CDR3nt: TGTGCCAGCAGTCGCAGGTGGTCGGATCAGCCCCAGCATTTT

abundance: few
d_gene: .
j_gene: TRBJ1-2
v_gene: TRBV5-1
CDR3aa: CASSLEGNGYGYTF
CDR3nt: TGCGCCAGCAGCTTGGAGGGGAATGGCTATGGCTACACCTTC

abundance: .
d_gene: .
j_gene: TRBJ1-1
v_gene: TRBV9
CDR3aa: CASSVEEGQSEAFF
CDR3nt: TGTGCCAGCAGCGTAGAGGAGGGGCAGAGTGAAGCTTTCTTT

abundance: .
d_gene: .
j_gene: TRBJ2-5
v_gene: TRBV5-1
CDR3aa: CASSRQVGGETQYF
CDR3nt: TGCGCCAGCAGTAGACAGGTTGGTGGAGAGACCCAGTACTTC

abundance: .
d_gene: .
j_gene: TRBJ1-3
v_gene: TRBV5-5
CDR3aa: CASSLLGNTIYF
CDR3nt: TGTGCCAGCAGCTTGCTTGGAAACACCATATATTTT

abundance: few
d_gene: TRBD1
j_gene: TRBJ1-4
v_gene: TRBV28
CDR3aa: CASGSGTGTREKLFF
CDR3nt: TGTGCCAGCGGATCAGGGACAGGGACTCGAGAAAAACTGTTTTTT

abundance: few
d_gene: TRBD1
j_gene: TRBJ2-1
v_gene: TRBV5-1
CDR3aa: CASSLGPRDRGLDEQFF
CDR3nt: TGCGCCAGCAGCTTGGGCCCCCGGGACAGGGGGCTCGATGAGCAGTTCTTC

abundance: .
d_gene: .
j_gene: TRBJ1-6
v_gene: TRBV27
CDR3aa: CASSPLQGPSYNSPLHF
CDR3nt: TGTGCCAGCAGTCCCCTACAGGGACCCTCCTATAATTCACCCCTCCACTTT

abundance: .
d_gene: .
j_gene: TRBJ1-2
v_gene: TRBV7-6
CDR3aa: CASSLALNYGYTF
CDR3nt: TGTGCCAGCAGCTTAGCCCTAAACTATGGCTACACCTTC

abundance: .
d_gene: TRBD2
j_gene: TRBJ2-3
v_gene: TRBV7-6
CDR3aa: CASSARAGGFSTDTQYF
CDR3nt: TGTGCCAGCAGCGCACGGGCGGGGGGGTTTAGCACAGATACGCAGTATTTT

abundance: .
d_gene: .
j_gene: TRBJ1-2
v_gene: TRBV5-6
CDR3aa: CASSLNRDYGYTF
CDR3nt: TGTGCCAGCAGCTTGAACAGGGACTATGGCTACACCTTC

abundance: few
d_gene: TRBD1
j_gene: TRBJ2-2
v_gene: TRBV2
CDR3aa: CASGDSNTGELFF
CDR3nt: TGTGCCAGCGGGGACAGTAACACCGGGGAGCTGTTTTTT

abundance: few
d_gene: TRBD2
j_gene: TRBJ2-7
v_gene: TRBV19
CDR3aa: CASSFSGLSYEQYF
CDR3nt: TGTGCCAGTAGTTTTTCGGGACTATCCTACGAGCAGTACTTC

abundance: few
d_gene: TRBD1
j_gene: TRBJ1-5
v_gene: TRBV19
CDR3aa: CASSIDMGQGREPQHF
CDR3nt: TGTGCCAGTAGTATAGATATGGGACAGGGTCGAGAGCCCCAGCATTTT

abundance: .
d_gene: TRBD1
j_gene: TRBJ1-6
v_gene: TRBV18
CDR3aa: CASSRGPVGNSPLHF
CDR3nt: TGTGCCAGCTCGAGGGGGCCCGTCGGAAATTCACCCCTCCACTTT

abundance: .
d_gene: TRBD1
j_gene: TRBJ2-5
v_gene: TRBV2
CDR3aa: CASTPDRAEETQYF
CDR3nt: TGTGCCAGCACTCCCGACAGGGCTGAAGAGACCCAGTACTTC

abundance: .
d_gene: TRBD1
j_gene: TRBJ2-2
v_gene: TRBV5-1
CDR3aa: CASGGRQGVAGELFF
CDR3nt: TGCGCCAGCGGGGGACGACAGGGAGTAGCCGGGGAGCTGTTTTTT

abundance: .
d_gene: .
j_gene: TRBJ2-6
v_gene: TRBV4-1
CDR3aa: CASSQQVRPTGGANVLTF
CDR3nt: TGCGCCAGCAGCCAACAGGTTCGGCCCACTGGTGGGGCCAACGTCCTGACTTTC

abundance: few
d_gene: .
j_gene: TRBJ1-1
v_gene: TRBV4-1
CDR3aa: CASSLDRKGMNTEAFF
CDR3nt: TGCGCCAGCAGCCTCGACAGGAAAGGCATGAACACTGAAGCTTTCTTT

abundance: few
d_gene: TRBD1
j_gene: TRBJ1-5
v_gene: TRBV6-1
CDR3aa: CATQTRQGNQPQHF
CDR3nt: TGTGCCACCCAAACCCGACAGGGTAATCAGCCCCAGCATTTT

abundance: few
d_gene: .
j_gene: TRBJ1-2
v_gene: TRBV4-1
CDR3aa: CASSQEPTGLVGYTF
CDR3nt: TGCGCCAGCAGCCAAGAACCAACAGGGCTGGTTGGCTACACCTTC

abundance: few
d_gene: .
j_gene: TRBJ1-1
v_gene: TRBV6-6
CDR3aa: CASSSDRRMNTEAFF
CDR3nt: TGTGCCAGCAGCTCAGACAGGCGTATGAACACTGAAGCTTTCTTT

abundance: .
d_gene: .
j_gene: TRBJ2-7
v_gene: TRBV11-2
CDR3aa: CASSLGGGPSYEQYF
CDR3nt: TGTGCCAGCAGCTTAGGGGGGGGGCCATCATACGAGCAGTACTTC

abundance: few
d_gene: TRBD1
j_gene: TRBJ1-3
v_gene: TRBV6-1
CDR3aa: CASSPQGNAGNTIYF
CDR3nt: TGTGCCAGCAGCCCACAGGGGAACGCTGGAAACACCATATATTTT

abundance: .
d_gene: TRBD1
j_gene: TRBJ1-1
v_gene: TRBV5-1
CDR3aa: CASSERQGPMNTEAFF
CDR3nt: TGCGCCAGCAGCGAGCGACAGGGACCCATGAACACTGAAGCTTTCTTT

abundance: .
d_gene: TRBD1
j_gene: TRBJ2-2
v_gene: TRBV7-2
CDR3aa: CASSPGQGVPGELFF
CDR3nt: TGTGCCAGCAGCCCGGGACAGGGGGTACCCGGGGAGCTGTTTTTT

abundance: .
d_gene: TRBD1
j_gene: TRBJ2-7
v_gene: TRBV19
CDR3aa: CASSSRTGASYEQYF
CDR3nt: TGTGCCAGTAGCAGCCGGACAGGTGCTTCCTACGAGCAGTACTTC

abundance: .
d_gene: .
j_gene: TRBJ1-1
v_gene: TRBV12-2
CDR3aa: CASRPPLWASNTEAFF
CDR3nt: TGTGCAAGTCGCCCCCCCTTGTGGGCTTCGAACACTGAAGCTTTCTTT

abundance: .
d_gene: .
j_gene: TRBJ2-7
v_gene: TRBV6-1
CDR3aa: CASSEEKDSPFTQYF
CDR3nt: TGTGCCAGCAGTGAAGAGAAGGACAGCCCTTTTACCCAGTACTTC

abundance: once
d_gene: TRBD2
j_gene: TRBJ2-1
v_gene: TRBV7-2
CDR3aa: CASSPLGTGGGNEQFF
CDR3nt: TGTGCCAGCAGCCCCCTCGGGACGGGGGGTGGGAATGAGCAGTTCTTC

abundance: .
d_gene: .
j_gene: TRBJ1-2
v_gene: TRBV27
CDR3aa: CASSPRERDYGYTF
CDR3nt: TGTGCCAGCAGTCCCCGGGAGAGGGACTATGGCTACACCTTC

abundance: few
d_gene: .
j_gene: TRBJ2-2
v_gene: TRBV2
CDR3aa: CASSGISKNGNTGELFF
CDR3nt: TGTGCCAGCAGTGGTATTTCTAAGAACGGGAACACCGGGGAGCTGTTTTTT

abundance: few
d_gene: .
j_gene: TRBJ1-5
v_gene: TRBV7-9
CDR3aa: CASSLAAGDQPQHF
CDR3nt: TGTGCCAGCAGCTTAGCGGCAGGGGACCAGCCCCAGCATTTT

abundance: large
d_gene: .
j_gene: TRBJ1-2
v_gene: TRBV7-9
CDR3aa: CASSLQGPRGYTF
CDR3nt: TGTGCCAGCAGCTTACAGGGGCCGAGGGGCTACACCTTC

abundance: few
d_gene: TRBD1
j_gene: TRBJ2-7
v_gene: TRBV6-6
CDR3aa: CASSKTGYSYEQYF
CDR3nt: TGTGCCAGCAGCAAGACAGGGTATAGCTACGAGCAGTACTTC

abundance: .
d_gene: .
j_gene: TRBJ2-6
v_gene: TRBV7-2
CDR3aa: CASSLGGQGLSGANVLTF
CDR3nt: TGTGCCAGCAGCTTAGGTGGGCAGGGCCTCTCTGGGGCCAACGTCCTGACTTTC

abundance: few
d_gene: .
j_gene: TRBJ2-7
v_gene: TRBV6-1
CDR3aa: CASSENGALSYEQYF
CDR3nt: TGTGCCAGCAGTGAAAATGGGGCCCTTTCCTACGAGCAGTACTTC

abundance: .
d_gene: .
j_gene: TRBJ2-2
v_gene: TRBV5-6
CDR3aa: CASSWYIGQLNTGELFF
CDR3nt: TGTGCCAGCAGCTGGTACATCGGACAGCTGAACACCGGGGAGCTGTTTTTT

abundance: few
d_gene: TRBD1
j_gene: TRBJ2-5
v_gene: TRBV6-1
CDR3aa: CASSEWDRGDIVERGETQYF
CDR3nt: TGTGCCAGCAGTGAATGGGACAGGGGCGACATTGTTGAAAGGGGGGAGACCCAGTACTTC

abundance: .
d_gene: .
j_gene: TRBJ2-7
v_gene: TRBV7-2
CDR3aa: CASSLVRGTGEQYF
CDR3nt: TGTGCCAGCAGCTTAGTGCGGGGAACAGGCGAGCAGTACTTC